The sequence of this T cell receptor (beta chain) was determined in a study of T cells in Graves' hyperthyroidism and ophthalmopathy. Background on the study: Blood from the periphery was taken at initial diagnosis, before any treatment. Study-wide points: In the blood, most expanded thyroid clonotypes above 0.001 appeared as well. A model of 13 V-J features distinguished ophthalmopathy from stable hyperthyroidism.

The TCR beta CDR3 regions underwent amplification using RNA transcripts as the source. A first-round RT-PCR of the TCR CDR3 used the HTBI primer set. Each CDR3 protein gets one entry after TCRdb re-called the multiplex PCR reads with MiXCR. This table has approximately 350,000 distinct CDR3 sequences, around 15% appearing once. V lost 5 bases to trimming and J lost 7 bases, with 14 bases between them. The CDR3 is 14 amino acids. CDR1 is MGHRA and CDR2 is YSYEKL in the germline V gene. This clonotype occurred a few times. Its target is not known. The TCR was taken from a woman aged 60-75 years with Graves' ophthalmopathy. Sequenced input: blood. V gene TRBV4-1 combines with J gene TRBJ1-4; D gene unclear. The CDR3 is CASSTYAGGEKLFF. In DNA, the CDR3 is TGCGCCAGCAGCACATACGCAGGCGGTGAAAAACTGTTTTTT.